The 21 T cell receptor beta chains given below trace back to one sample, sequenced in a study of radiotherapy plus CTLA-4 blockade in lung cancer. The assay was immunoSEQ multiplex PCR, and TCRdb's table has in-frame clones only and misses some. Here the sample spans 77,000 or so clones, 70% to 80% being singletons. The input for sequencing was peripheral blood, taken from a patient treated with radiotherapy plus ipilimumab. The source is a human donor with non-small cell lung cancer whose response to radiotherapy plus ipilimumab could not be evaluated.

This chain connects TRBV7-9 to TRBJ2-6; 7 nucleotides match TRBD2. Germline V gene sequence: CDR1 SEHNR, CDR2 FQNEAQ (reference sequence). The CDR3 totals 17 residues. V lost 0 bases, J lost 5 bases, and 7 bases stayed unmatched. CDR3 amino acids: CASSLAGEGMWANVLTF. DNA of the CDR3: TGTGCCAGCAGCTTAGCCGGGGAGGGGATGTGGGCCAACGTCCTGACTTTC.

This sequence joins TRBV19 and TRBJ2-7, with 7 bases identical to TRBD2. J gave up 2 bases and V 1 base, and 2 bases lay outside the gene matches. Germline CDR1 reads LNHDA; CDR2 reads SQIVND (reference sequence). The CDR3 has 14 amino acids. In DNA form, the CDR3 reads TGTGCCAGTAGTATAGGCGGGACTACCTACGAGCAGTACTTC. This codes for CASSIGGTTYEQYF.

This sequence joins TRBV7-8 and TRBJ2-2; 13 nucleotides line up with TRBD2. The V and J ends lost 4 bases and 4 bases, in that order; junction bases with no gene match: 6. From germline, CDR1 is SGHVS and CDR2 FQNEAQ. The CDR3 sequence is 17 residues long. The CDR3 DNA reads TGTGCCAGCAGCTCGGAACTAGCGGGGGGGCGCACCGGGGAGCTGTTTTTT. This translates into CASSSELAGGRTGELFF.

This clone was seen a single time. The V and J genes are TRBV7-9 and TRBJ2-1; D possibly corresponds to TRBD2 (8 bases). Germline V CDR1 and CDR2: SEHNR, FQNEAQ (reference sequence). V gave up 3 bases and J gave up 4 bases, with 19 bases separating them. The CDR3 has 17 amino acids. The chain's CDR3 is CASSFGREGAGYNEQFF. CDR3 in DNA: TGTGCCAGCAGCTTCGGGAGGGAGGGGGCCGGTTACAATGAGCAGTTCTTC.

This clone was observed a handful of times. The chain combines TRBV7-6 with TRBJ1-4; 7 bases line up with TRBD1. The J segment lost 4 bases and the V segment lost 2 bases, leaving 4 bases of the junction unmatched. Germline values: CDR1 SGHVS, CDR2 FNYEAQ. This CDR3 region has 15 residues. Written as DNA, the CDR3 is TGTGCCAGCAGCTTAAAGGGACAGCTTAATGAAAAACTGTTTTTT. Its protein product is CASSLKGQLNEKLFF.

The chain is built from TRBV2 and TRBJ1-1, with 8 bases that match TRBD1. J gave up 0 bases and V 6 bases, and 0 bases lay outside the gene matches. The CDR3 sequence is 13 residues long. CDR1 is SNHLY and CDR2 is FYNNEI in the germline V gene. The CDR3 nucleotides are TGTGCCAGCAGGGGACAGGTGAACACTGAAGCTTTCTTT. This codes for CASRGQVNTEAFF.

The chain is built from TRBV7-6 and TRBJ2-5; the match to TRBD1 covers 8 bases. The germline CDR1 and CDR2 sequences are SGHVS and FNYEAQ. With 3 bases clipped from V and 1 base from J, the junction kept 10 bases outside the gene matches. This CDR3 spans 17 amino acids. The chain's CDR3 is CASSFGIPGQVQETQYF. Written as DNA, the CDR3 is TGTGCCAGCAGCTTTGGGATACCGGGACAGGTCCAAGAGACCCAGTACTTC.

This clone appeared a single time. The chain employs TRBV10-3 and TRBJ2-1; 12 bases fit TRBD2. The germline V gene encodes CDR1 ENHRY and CDR2 SYGVKD. The V gene end was trimmed by 7 bases and the J gene end by 7 bases; junction bases not matched to a gene: 5. The CDR3 contains 14 residues. This chain's CDR3 is CAIMGTSGGNEQFF. For the CDR3, the DNA is TGTGCCATCATGGGCACTAGCGGGGGGAATGAGCAGTTCTTC.

This chain connects TRBV27 to TRBJ2-3; 15 nucleotides align to TRBD2. The length of the CDR3 is 15 residues. The germline CDR1 and CDR2 sequences are MNHEY and SMNVEV (reference sequence). The junction had 5 bases not matched to a gene; V was cut back by 6 bases and J by 7 bases. CDR3 DNA: TGTGCCAGCAGGGGGACTAGCGGGGGGTCTTATACGCAGTATTTT. Its protein is CASRGTSGGSYTQYF.

CDR3 sequence (DNA): TGTGCCAGCAGTCGGGGTTACGAGCAGTACTTC. Translated, it gives CASSRGYEQYF. The chain is built from TRBV27 and TRBJ2-7, with a tentative D call TRBD2 (5 bases). Germline V gives CDR1 MNHEY, CDR2 SMNVEV (reference sequence). V shed 5 bases and J shed 4 bases, with 6 bases lying between them. The CDR3 sequence is 11 residues long.

By its share, this clone is medium-sized (0.01 to 0.1%). The V gene is TRBV28, the J gene TRBJ1-5; no firm D call. Trimming took 6 bases from V and 1 from J, leaving 10 bases between them. The CDR3 has 14 amino acids. The germline gives CDR1 MDHEN, CDR2 SYDVKM. DNA of the CDR3: TGTGCCAGCAGGTCCATGTTGAGCAATCAGCCCCAGCATTTT. It codes for CASRSMLSNQPQHF.

The chain links TRBV5-4 to TRBJ1-4; TRBD1 agrees at 10 bases. CDR1 is SGHNT, CDR2 YYREEE, per germline (reference sequence). V was pared by 4 bases and J by 8 bases, with 2 bases of the junction left unmatched. The CDR3 loop spans 13 amino acids. The CDR3 is CASSVDRGEKLFF. The CDR3 nucleotides read TGTGCCAGCAGCGTGGACAGGGGGGAAAAACTGTTTTTT.

The genes are TRBV19 and TRBJ1-1, with 10 bases fitting TRBD1. V lost 6 bases, J lost 0 bases, and 4 bases stayed unmatched. CDR3 length: 15 amino acids. Looked up from germline, CDR1 is LNHDA and CDR2 is SQIVND (reference sequence). CDR3 coding DNA: TGTGCCAGTAGGGGGACAGGGGTCCTGAACACTGAAGCTTTCTTT. Its protein is CASRGTGVLNTEAFF. Full variable domain (rest looked up from reference TRBV19 and TRBJ1-1): DGGITQSPKYLFRKEGQNVTLSCEQNLNHDAMYWYRQDPGQGLRLIYYSQIVNDFQKGDIAEGYSVSREKKESFPLTVTSAQKNPTAFYLCASRGTGVLNTEAFFGQGTRLTVV.

This clone was recorded a few times. This chain uses TRBV5-1 with TRBJ1-1; TRBD1 matches 9 bases. With 4 bases clipped from V and 4 bases from J, the junction kept 8 bases outside the gene matches. From germline, CDR1 is SGHRS and CDR2 YFSETQ. The CDR3 is 15 residues long. CDR3 loop: CASSPSQGAVTEAFF. For the CDR3, the DNA is TGCGCCAGCAGCCCCTCACAGGGGGCGGTCACTGAAGCTTTCTTT.

V and J are TRBV10-1 and TRBJ2-2; TRBD2 agrees at 10 bases. The V segment lost 3 bases and the J segment 3 bases; nucleotides outside the gene matches: 7. The CDR3 extends over 17 amino acids. The germline V gene encodes CDR1 WNHNN and CDR2 SYGVQD (reference sequence). CDR3: CASSDPASGRYTGELFF. The CDR3 region has the DNA TGCGCCAGCAGTGACCCTGCTAGCGGGAGATACACCGGGGAGCTGTTTTTT.

There are a few counts of this clone. The chain has TRBV7-2 and TRBJ1-5; maybe TRBD1 (6 bases). The ends were cut back, 6 bases at V and 5 bases at J, with 14 bases in the middle. The CDR3 extends over 14 amino acids. Germline V CDR1 and CDR2: SGHTA, FQGNSA. The CDR3 DNA reads TGTGCCAGCAGTCAAAGGCAGGGGCATCAGCCCCAGCATTTT. Protein: CASSQRQGHQPQHF.

J is TRBJ2-7 and V is TRBV29-1; TRBD1 agrees at 10 bases. The CDR3 covers 11 residues. V lost 6 bases, J lost 5 bases, and 1 base stayed unmatched. Per germline, CDR1 SQVTM and CDR2 ANQGSEA. As DNA, the CDR3 is TGCAGCGTCGGACAGGGGGACGAGCAGTACTTC. This codes for CSVGQGDEQYF.

This clone was seen a handful of times. This sequence joins TRBV2 and TRBJ1-1; D gene ambiguous. The CDR3 consists of 15 residues. The germline V gene has CDR1 SNHLY and CDR2 FYNNEI. V lost 2 bases, J lost 0 bases, and 10 bases lay in between. CDR3 sequence (DNA): TGTGCCAGCAGTGAAAGTGTCAGGTTGAACACTGAAGCTTTCTTT. Translating it yields CASSESVRLNTEAFF.

V and J are TRBV7-2 and TRBJ2-3, with D unresolved. CDR1 is SGHTA and CDR2 is FQGNSA in the germline V gene. This CDR3 is 13 amino acids long. Between the trimmed V and J ends, which lost 1 base and 4 bases, there was a span of 6 bases. The CDR3 DNA sequence: TGTGCCAGCAGCTTAGTGGGCGCAGATACGCAGTATTTT. It yields the protein CASSLVGADTQYF.

This chain joins TRBV5-1 and TRBJ2-5, with 10 positions matching TRBD2. The end of the DNA aligns better with TRBJ2-7, so the J call may be wrong. Germline CDR1 and CDR2: SGHRS and YFSETQ. The CDR3 consists of 13 residues. The CDR3 region has the DNA TGCGCCAGCAGGGGACTAGCGACCTACGAGCAGTACTTC. This translates into CASRGLATYEQYF.

The rearrangement links TRBV19 to TRBJ1-5; a possible D gene is TRBD1 (6 bases). V was clipped by 7 bases and J by 0 bases, with 19 bases between them. CDR1 is LNHDA, CDR2 SQIVND, per germline (reference sequence). The CDR3 has 17 amino acids. CDR3 loop: CASTPPAGGYSNQPQHF. The CDR3 DNA is TGTGCCAGTACCCCCCCGGCGGGGGGCTATAGCAATCAGCCCCAGCATTTT.